In its sample, the clone carrying this T cell receptor beta chain was seen a few times. The target antigen is unknown. Constant-region reverse primers amplified full-length variable regions, followed by semi-nested Nested Universal Primer A PCR. TCRdb recomputed calls from the 5' RACE reads with MiXCR, one row per CDR3 protein. This table has 40,000 to 65,000 distinct CDR3 sequences, roughly 22% appearing once. CDR1 and CDR2 (germline): SGHKS, YYEKEE (reference sequence). Trimming pared 4 bases from V and 6 bases from J, leaving 11 bases between. The CDR3 has 13 amino acids. Study-level findings and limits: In terms of TCR gene usage, tumor memory CD4+ T cells clustered together with blood and lymph node memory CD4+ cells, as well as with lymph node naive CD4+ cells.

Naive CD4+ T cells were purified with Tregs depleted by CD25. V is TRBV5-5 and J is TRBJ2-1, with D uncertain. The sequence was obtained from a female donor with breast cancer. Material for sequencing was tumor-infiltrating naive CD4+ T cells sorted from the breast tumor. Subset in this sample: naive CD4+ T cells, CD4+CD45RA+CD25-. The CDR3 here is CASSGVGFNEQFF. The CDR3 DNA sequence: TGTGCCAGCAGCGGCGTAGGATTCAATGAGCAGTTCTTC.